Each of the 14 T cell receptor beta chains below was sequenced from the same sample in a study of blood T cell repertoires in COVID-19. Profiled with immunoSEQ multiplex PCR; TCRdb holds only in-frame clones, not every one. The sample includes fewer than 95,000 clones, about 84% of them seen just once. The sequencing input was peripheral blood. The receptors were gathered from a human donor in a cohort sampled during active COVID-19.

The chain employs TRBV7-9 and TRBJ1-2, with 9 bases aligning to TRBD1. Unmatched junction bases numbered 10, after V lost 1 base and J lost 4 bases. The germline gives CDR1 SEHNR, CDR2 FQNEAQ (reference sequence). This CDR3 has 17 residues. The CDR3 here is CASSLGGQGPAGYGYTF. Here the CDR3 DNA reads TGTGCCAGCAGCTTAGGAGGACAGGGGCCGGCGGGCTATGGCTACACCTTC.

The chain links TRBV6-6 to TRBJ1-1; D remains unclear. The V end was cut by 2 bases, the J end by 0 bases, with 7 bases between. There are 14 residues in the CDR3. Germline V CDR1 and CDR2: MNHNY, SVGAGI (reference sequence). CDR3 protein: CASSYGEVNTEAFF. The CDR3 bases are TGTGCCAGCAGTTACGGGGAGGTGAACACTGAAGCTTTCTTT.

The chain couples TRBV28 to TRBJ1-1, with D hard to call. Germline V gene data show CDR1 as MDHEN and CDR2 as SYDVKM. V shed 8 bases and J shed 5 bases, with 6 bases lying between them. The CDR3 runs to 10 residues. CDR3 nucleotides: TGTGCCAGCTCGAGAACTGAAGCTTTCTTT. Translation: CASSRTEAFF.

Notes on this clone: The junction does not match germline at one end; this may be a read error. The V and J genes are TRBV5-6 and TRBJ2-3; TRBD1 is a possible D gene (5 bases). There are 13 residues in the CDR3. Germline CDR1 reads SGHDT; CDR2 reads YYEEEE. Here the CDR3 reads CASSLAGTGTQYF. The CDR3 nucleotides are TGTGCCAGCAGCTTGGCGGGCACAGGTACGCAGTATTTT. The full variable domain, rest sourced from reference TRBV5-6 and TRBJ2-3, is DAGVTQSPTHLIKTRGQQVTLRCSPKSGHDTVSWYQQALGQGPQFIFQYYEEEERQRGNFPDRFSGHQFPNYSSELNVNALLLGDSALYLCASSLAGTGTQYFGPGTRLTVL.

This clone has just one count. As DNA, the CDR3 is TGTGCCAGCATAGCGGGGACCTACGAGCAGTACTTC. As protein: CASIAGTYEQYF. The chain joins TRBV2 to TRBJ2-7, with TRBD2 identical over 8 bases. From germline, CDR1 is SNHLY and CDR2 FYNNEI. The CDR3 runs 12 residues. Germline trimming cut 7 bases from V and 2 bases from J; bases unmatched to any gene: 1.

V and J are TRBV28 and TRBJ2-1, with D maybe TRBD2 (6 bases). Trimming took off 1 base at V and 6 bases at J, with 19 bases between the two ends. Germline V lookup: CDR1 MDHEN, CDR2 SYDVKM. The length of the CDR3 is 17 residues. The CDR3 DNA follows: TGTGCCAGCAGTTTATCCGGCTGGAGGGCAGAACTCAATGAGCAGTTCTTC. Translated: CASSLSGWRAELNEQFF.

The genes are TRBV7-3 and TRBJ2-7; a possible D gene is TRBD2 (5 bases). This CDR3 is 14 amino acids long. Trimming shortened V by 5 bases and J by 2 bases, and 13 bases separated the two germline ends. Germline V gives CDR1 SGHTA, CDR2 FQGTGA. CDR3 region: CASSESGETYEQYF. DNA of the CDR3: TGTGCCAGCAGCGAATCCGGGGAGACCTACGAGCAGTACTTC.

This chain links TRBV3-1 (or the pseudogene TRBV3-2) with TRBJ1-6, with 7 bases fitting TRBD1. From germline, CDR1 is LGHDT and CDR2 YNNKEL (reference sequence). This CDR3 comprises 13 residues. Trimming took 4 bases from V and 6 from J; bases not matched to a gene: 0. This chain's CDR3 is CASSRTGNSPLHF. The CDR3 DNA reads TGTGCCAGCAGCCGGACAGGTAATTCACCCCTCCACTTT.

There are a few counts of this clone. The V and J genes are TRBV27 and TRBJ1-6; D remains ambiguous. CDR3 size: 13 residues. Trimming stripped 2 bases from V and 10 bases from J, with 9 bases between. Germline values: CDR1 MNHEY, CDR2 SMNVEV (reference sequence). CDR3 protein: CASSLSYRSPLHF. CDR3 DNA: TGTGCCAGCAGTTTAAGCTACCGCTCACCCCTCCACTTT.

This chain joins TRBV28 and TRBJ1-5, with TRBD1 matching 10 bases. Germline CDR1 is MDHEN and CDR2 is SYDVKM. The CDR3 totals 17 residues. After removal of 7 bases from V and 1 base from J, the junction contained 10 bases not matched to a gene. The CDR3 loop is CASMTGGWGRSNQPQHF. In DNA, the CDR3 is TGTGCCAGCATGACAGGGGGCTGGGGAAGGAGCAATCAGCCCCAGCATTTT.

The rearrangement joins TRBV7-8 to TRBJ2-7; the match to TRBD1 covers 10 bases. Losses at the gene ends were 4 bases for V and 2 bases for J; bases not matched to a gene: 2. CDR1 is SGHVS, CDR2 FQNEAQ, per germline. This CDR3 contains 14 residues. CDR3 DNA sequence: TGTGCCAGCAGCTCCGGACAGGGGGCCTACGAGCAGTACTTC. Translating gives CASSSGQGAYEQYF. Complete variable domain (other parts from reference TRBV7-8 and TRBJ2-7): GAGVSQSPRYKVAKRGQDVALRCDPISGHVSLFWYQQALGQGPEFLTYFQNEAQLDKSGLPSDRFFAERPEGSVSTLKIQRTQQEDSAVYLCASSSGQGAYEQYFGPGTRLTVT.

This clone was seen once. The chain joins TRBV5-1 to TRBJ2-2; TRBD2 is a possible D gene (5 bases). The V end lost 4 bases, the J end lost 2 bases, and 15 bases lay between the germline ends. The CDR3 consists of 16 residues. Germline V lookup: CDR1 SGHRS, CDR2 YFSETQ. The CDR3 sequence is CASSPSKTGNTGELFF. The CDR3 DNA sequence: TGCGCCAGCAGCCCCAGCAAGACGGGAAACACCGGGGAGCTGTTTTTT. Filled out from reference TRBV5-1 and TRBJ2-2, the complete variable domain reads KAGVTQTPRYLIKTRGQQVTLSCSPISGHRSVSWYQQTPGQGLQFLFEYFSETQRNKGNFPGRFSGRQFSNSRSEMNVSTLELGDSALYLCASSPSKTGNTGELFFGEGSRLTVL.

The chain links TRBV7-6 to TRBJ2-7; the match to TRBD2 covers 9 bases. This CDR3 spans 14 amino acids. The junction had 4 bases not matched to a gene; V was cut back by 5 bases and J by 2 bases. CDR1 and CDR2 (germline): SGHVS, FNYEAQ. CDR3 nucleotides: TGTGCCAGCAGCGGGCGACTAGCGGCCTACGAGCAGTACTTC. This encodes CASSGRLAAYEQYF.

This clone was counted only a few times. The chain couples TRBV5-5 to TRBJ2-7, with D perhaps TRBD2 (5 bases). V lost 4 bases to trimming and J lost 4 bases, with 6 bases between them. In germline, CDR1 is SGHKS, CDR2 YYEKEE (reference sequence). The CDR3 runs 11 residues. Here the CDR3 DNA reads TGTGCCAGCAGCGGACTGTACGAGCAGTACTTC. Amino acid sequence: CASSGLYEQYF.